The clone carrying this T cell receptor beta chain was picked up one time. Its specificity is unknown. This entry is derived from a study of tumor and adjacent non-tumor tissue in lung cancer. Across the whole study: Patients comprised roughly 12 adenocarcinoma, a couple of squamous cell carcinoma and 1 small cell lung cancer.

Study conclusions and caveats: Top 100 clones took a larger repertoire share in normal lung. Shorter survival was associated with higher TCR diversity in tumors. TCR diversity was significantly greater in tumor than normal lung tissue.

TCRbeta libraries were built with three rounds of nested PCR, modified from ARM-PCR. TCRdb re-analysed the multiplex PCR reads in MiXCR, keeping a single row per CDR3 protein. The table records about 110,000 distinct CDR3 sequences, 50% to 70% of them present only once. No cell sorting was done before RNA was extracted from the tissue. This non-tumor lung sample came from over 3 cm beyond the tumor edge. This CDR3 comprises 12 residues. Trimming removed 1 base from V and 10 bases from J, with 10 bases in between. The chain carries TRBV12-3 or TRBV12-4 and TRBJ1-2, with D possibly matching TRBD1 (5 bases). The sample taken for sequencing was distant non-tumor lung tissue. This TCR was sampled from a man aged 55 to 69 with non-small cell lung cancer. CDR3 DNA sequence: TGTGCCAGCAGTTTAGTTGGGGCTGACTACACCTTC. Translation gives CASSLVGADYTF.